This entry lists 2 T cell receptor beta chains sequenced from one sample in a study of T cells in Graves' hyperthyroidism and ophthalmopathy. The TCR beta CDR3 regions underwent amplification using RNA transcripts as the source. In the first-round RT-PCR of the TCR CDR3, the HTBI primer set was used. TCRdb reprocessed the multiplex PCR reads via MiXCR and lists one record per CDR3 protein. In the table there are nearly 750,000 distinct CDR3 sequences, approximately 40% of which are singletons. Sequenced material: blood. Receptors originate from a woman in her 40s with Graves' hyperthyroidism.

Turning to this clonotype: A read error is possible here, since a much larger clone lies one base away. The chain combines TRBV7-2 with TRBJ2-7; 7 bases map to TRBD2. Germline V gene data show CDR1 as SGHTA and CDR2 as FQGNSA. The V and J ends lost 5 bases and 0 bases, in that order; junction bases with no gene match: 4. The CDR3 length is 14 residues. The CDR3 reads CASSGAGSSYEQYF. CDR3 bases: TGTGCCAGCAGCGGAGCGGGGTCCTCCTACGAGCAGTACTTC.

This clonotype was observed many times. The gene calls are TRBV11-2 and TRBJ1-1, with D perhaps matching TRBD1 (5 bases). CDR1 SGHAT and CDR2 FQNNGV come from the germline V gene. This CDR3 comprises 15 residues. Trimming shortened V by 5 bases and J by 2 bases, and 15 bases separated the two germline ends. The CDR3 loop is CASSLNGGENTEAFF. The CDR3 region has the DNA TGTGCCAGCAGCCTAAATGGGGGGGAAAACACTGAAGCTTTCTTT. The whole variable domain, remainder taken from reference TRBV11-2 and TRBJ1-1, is EAGVAQSPRYKIIEKRQSVAFWCNPISGHATLYWYQQILGQGPKLLIQFQNNGVVDDSQLPKDRFSAERLKGVDSTLKIQPAKLEDSAVYLCASSLNGGENTEAFFGQGTRLTVV.